These 3 T cell receptor beta chains were sequenced from one sample in a study of OX40 agonist ivuxolimab in advanced cancers. Profiled with immunoSEQ multiplex PCR; TCRdb holds only in-frame clones, not every one. The profile shows roughly 48,000 clones, 70% to 85% of them singletons. This material consisted of CD4+ or CD8+ T cells sorted from blood, taken in a trial of the OX40 agonist ivuxolimab. All receptors come from an adult with an advanced solid tumor such as melanoma, head and neck, liver or kidney cancer.

The V gene is TRBV30, the J gene TRBJ2-7, with D maybe TRBD2 (5 bases). V was cut by 3 bases and J by 6 bases, with 9 bases left in between. Germline V gene data show CDR1 as GTSNPN and CDR2 as SVGIG (reference sequence). The length of the CDR3 is 11 residues. The CDR3 DNA sequence: TGTGCCTGGAGATCGGGGTTCGAGCAGTACTTC. Translating gives CAWRSGFEQYF.

As to this clone: Relative to the germline gene, one junction end is altered; a read error may explain this. The genes are TRBV7-7 and TRBJ2-3; possible D gene TRBD2, 6 bases. The CDR3 is made up of 13 amino acids. In germline, CDR1 is SSHAT, CDR2 FNYEAQ (reference sequence). Here the CDR3 DNA reads TGTGCTAGCAGCTTAGCGGAGACAGATACGCAGTATTTT. Translated: CASSLAETDTQYF.

The chain joins TRBV6-6 to TRBJ1-5; TRBD1 is a possible D gene (6 bases). With 2 bases removed from V and 4 bases from J, the gap between germline ends came to 12 bases. Germline values: CDR1 MNHNY, CDR2 SVGAGI (reference sequence). The CDR3 covers 15 residues. CDR3 residues: CASSYPDRRNQPQHF. The CDR3 region has the DNA TGTGCCAGCAGTTACCCTGACAGGAGGAATCAGCCCCAGCATTTT.